The 21 T cell receptor beta chains listed next were all sequenced from one sample in a study of T cells in tuberculosis. Some clones are missing from TCRdb's copy, which holds only in-frame ones; the method was immunoSEQ multiplex PCR. In the table there are around 38,000 clones, 93% of which are singletons. Sequencing used PBMCs. The receptors shown here come from a donor aged 10 to 29 with latent tuberculosis or without tuberculosis infection.

DNA for the CDR3: TGTGCCAGCAGTGAATTCCTAGACAGTTACGAGCAGTACTTC. Translation: CASSEFLDSYEQYF. The chain is built from TRBV25-1 and TRBJ2-7; tentative D call: TRBD1 (5 bases). Per germline, CDR1 MGHDK and CDR2 SYGVNS. CDR3 length: 14 amino acids. V was cut by 1 base and J by 4 bases, with 11 bases left in between.

The V call is TRBV29-1, the J call TRBJ1-2, with 8 bases identical to TRBD1. The CDR3 is made up of 17 amino acids. Germline lookup yields CDR1 SQVTM and CDR2 ANQGSEA. The V gene end was trimmed by 0 bases and the J gene end by 5 bases; junction bases not matched to a gene: 14. The CDR3 reads CSVEDLAGGALRYGYTF. The DNA of the CDR3 is TGCAGCGTTGAAGACTTGGCAGGGGGCGCGCTCCGATATGGCTACACCTTC.

This chain joins TRBV11-3 and TRBJ1-1, with unresolved D. The CDR3 has 13 residues. V was trimmed by 3 bases and J by 3 bases, leaving 8 bases between them. The germline CDR1 and CDR2 sequences are SGHNT and YENEEA. The CDR3 sequence is CASSFTTDTEAFF. CDR3 bases: TGTGCCAGCAGCTTTACCACAGACACTGAAGCTTTCTTT.

The chain employs TRBV6-1 and TRBJ2-7; D possibly corresponds to TRBD1 (5 bases). There are 13 residues in the CDR3. Germline V gene lookup returns CDR1 MNHNS and CDR2 SASEGT. V was pared by 7 bases and J by 0 bases, with 10 bases between. The CDR3 DNA reads TGTGCCAGCAATCAGGGCAGCTCCTACGAGCAGTACTTC. It codes for CASNQGSSYEQYF.

The gene calls are TRBV5-1 and TRBJ1-2; TRBD1 is a possible D gene (5 bases). V lost 4 bases and J 6 bases, leaving 22 bases between the germline ends. This CDR3 is 16 amino acids long. CDR1 and CDR2 from the germline V gene are SGHRS and YFSETQ. The CDR3: CASSLIDSLFENGYTF. The CDR3 DNA is TGCGCCAGCAGCCTAATCGACAGCCTCTTTGAGAATGGCTACACCTTC. Looking up the rest from reference TRBV5-1 and TRBJ1-2 gives the full variable domain: KAGVTQTPRYLIKTRGQQVTLSCSPISGHRSVSWYQQTPGQGLQFLFEYFSETQRNKGNFPGRFSGRQFSNSRSEMNVSTLELGDSALYLCASSLIDSLFENGYTFGSGTRLTVV.

The chain uses TRBV4-1 and TRBJ2-5, with 8 nucleotides matching TRBD1. Near its end, the DNA agrees better with TRBJ2-7, so the J call may be wrong. CDR3 length: 17 residues. Germline assignment: CDR1 MGHRA and CDR2 YSYEKL. The CDR3 loop reads CASSSNPRGPVSYEQYF. The CDR3 DNA reads TGCGCCAGCAGCAGCAACCCCAGGGGGCCCGTTTCCTACGAGCAGTACTTC.

V is TRBV14 and J is TRBJ1-2, with D possibly matching TRBD1 (6 bases). V was cut by 2 bases and J by 7 bases, with 11 bases left in between. There are 13 residues in the CDR3. Germline CDR1 and CDR2: SGHDN and FVKESK. As DNA, the CDR3 is TGTGCCAGCAGCCAAACAGGGAGTATTGGCTACACCTTC. Amino acid sequence: CASSQTGSIGYTF.

This chain connects TRBV4-1 to TRBJ2-7, with 7 bases fitting TRBD1. Germline lookup yields CDR1 MGHRA and CDR2 YSYEKL. Unmatched junction bases numbered 4, after V lost 4 bases and J lost 4 bases. The CDR3 consists of 13 residues. CDR3 coding DNA: TGCGCCAGCAGCCCGGGACAGCAATACGAGCAGTACTTC. Encoded protein: CASSPGQQYEQYF.

The chain links TRBV15 to TRBJ2-7, with a tentative D call TRBD1 (6 bases). CDR1 and CDR2 (germline): LNHNV, YYDKDF (reference sequence). Trimming left V 0 bases short and J 0 bases short, with 6 bases between. The length of the CDR3 is 14 residues. The CDR3: CATSRDRGSYEQYF. The CDR3 region has the DNA TGTGCCACCAGCAGAGACAGGGGCTCCTACGAGCAGTACTTC.

The rearrangement links TRBV7-3 to TRBJ2-1; 12 nucleotides agree with TRBD2. V was clipped by 5 bases and J by 5 bases; unmatched bases: 4. CDR1 is SGHTA, CDR2 FQGTGA, per germline. There are 15 residues in the CDR3. CDR3 protein: CASSPSGGANNEQFF. In DNA, the CDR3 is TGTGCCAGCAGCCCTAGCGGGGGGGCCAACAATGAGCAGTTCTTC.

The chain uses TRBV6-5 and TRBJ2-1; tentative D call: TRBD2 (6 bases). Trimming left V 3 bases short and J 2 bases short, with 11 bases between. CDR1 is MNHEY and CDR2 is SVGAGI in the germline V gene. The CDR3 spans 15 residues. CDR3 sequence (DNA): TGTGCCAGCAGTTATGGGGCGGGGCCCTACAATGAGCAGTTCTTC. This codes for CASSYGAGPYNEQFF.

V gene TRBV5-1 combines with J gene TRBJ2-1; 8 bases are a match to TRBD1. Unmatched junction bases numbered 8, after V lost 4 bases and J lost 2 bases. Germline V lookup: CDR1 SGHRS, CDR2 YFSETQ. The CDR3 spans 16 residues. The CDR3 spells CASSPRTGSTYNEQFF. The CDR3 DNA reads as TGCGCCAGCAGCCCTCGGACAGGGTCAACCTACAATGAGCAGTTCTTC.

This chain connects TRBV25-1 to TRBJ2-1, with 8 bases matching TRBD2. CDR3 size: 16 residues. Germline CDR1 MGHDK, CDR2 SYGVNS. V was pared by 3 bases and J by 4 bases, with 8 bases of the junction left unmatched. The CDR3 DNA is TGTGCCAGCAGTGAGAACACGGGGGGGGAATACAATGAGCAGTTCTTC. It yields the protein CASSENTGGEYNEQFF.

V gene TRBV6-1 combines with J gene TRBJ2-7; 8 bases match TRBD1. The CDR3 covers 15 residues. Trimming cost V 7 bases and J 5 bases; bases outside gene matches: 13. Germline-derived CDR1 and CDR2 are MNHNS and SASEGT. CDR3: CASIPFGTGGNEQYF. The CDR3 nucleotides are TGTGCCAGCATCCCTTTTGGGACAGGCGGTAACGAGCAGTACTTC.

This rearrangement joins TRBV7-8 to TRBJ2-3; 8 bases are shared with TRBD2. The CDR3 is 16 amino acids. With 6 bases clipped from V and 5 bases from J, the junction kept 13 bases outside the gene matches. Germline CDR1 is SGHVS and CDR2 is FQNEAQ. This chain's CDR3 is CASSSSTRGALDTQYF. The CDR3 nucleotides read TGTGCCAGCAGTTCTAGTACGCGGGGGGCTTTAGATACGCAGTATTTT.

The chain couples TRBV6-5 to TRBJ1-1, with 8 bases lining up with TRBD1. Germline V gives CDR1 MNHEY, CDR2 SVGAGI. J was trimmed by 5 bases and V by 2 bases; bases with no gene match: 7. This CDR3 contains 15 residues. The CDR3 DNA reads TGTGCCAGCAGTTACGACGGACAGGGAAGAACTGAAGCTTTCTTT. The encoded protein is CASSYDGQGRTEAFF.

Only one count was recorded for this clone. The rearrangement links TRBV14 to TRBJ1-2; 7 nucleotides agree with TRBD1. This CDR3 has 12 residues. Germline CDR1 SGHDN, CDR2 FVKESK. Trimming cost V 4 bases and J 7 bases; bases outside gene matches: 3. CDR3 DNA: TGTGCCAGCAGCCCCGGGACAGTTGGCTACACCTTC. Its protein product is CASSPGTVGYTF.

DNA of the CDR3: TGTGCCAGCAGCGCCTGGGACAGCAGCTCCTATAATTCACCCCTCCACTTT. It translates to CASSAWDSSSYNSPLHF. The chain recombines TRBV9 with TRBJ1-6, with 7 bases matching TRBD1. Looked up from germline, CDR1 is SGDLS and CDR2 is YYNGEE. The V and J ends lost 3 bases and 0 bases, in that order; junction bases with no gene match: 6. There are 17 residues in the CDR3.

The rearrangement uses TRBV19 and TRBJ2-1, with 9 nucleotides matching TRBD1. The V and J ends lost 7 bases and 10 bases, in that order; junction bases with no gene match: 14. The germline V gene has CDR1 LNHDA and CDR2 SQIVND (reference sequence). The CDR3 length is 15 residues. The CDR3 nucleotides are TGTGCCAGTACATTCGCGGGACAGGGTTTAGGCGAGCAGTTCTTC. Residues: CASTFAGQGLGEQFF.

This clone was counted a few times. The J gene is TRBJ1-2, the V gene TRBV28; 8 bases are shared with TRBD1. Germline V gene lookup returns CDR1 MDHEN and CDR2 SYDVKM. Trimming at V came to 6 bases and at J to 0 bases, leaving 9 bases not matched to a gene. The CDR3 runs to 16 residues. CDR3 nucleotides: TGTGCCAGCAGCTCAGCCGGGACAGGCCCTAACTATGGCTACACCTTC. Its translation: CASSSAGTGPNYGYTF.

Here the CDR3 reads CASSSPGQIYNEQFF. The CDR3 DNA is TGTGCCAGCAGCTCTCCGGGACAGATTTACAATGAGCAGTTCTTC. V is TRBV7-3 and J is TRBJ2-1; 7 bases are a match to TRBD1. This CDR3 is 15 amino acids long. Looked up from germline, CDR1 is SGHTA and CDR2 is FQGTGA. Germline trimming cut 4 bases from V and 4 bases from J; bases unmatched to any gene: 7.